This T cell receptor (beta chain) was sequenced during a study of blood T cells in healthy people across ages. A second PCR, run for roughly 7 to 11 cycles, used a sample-barcoded 5' primer plus a J-beta primer mix. TCRdb redid the calling of the 5' RACE reads with MiXCR, one entry per CDR3 protein. The table records 800,000 to 950,000 distinct CDR3 sequences, almost 30% of them present only once. The CDR3 is 16 residues long. V lost 5 bases, J lost 9 bases, and 13 bases stayed unmatched. General study findings and limits: Whereas aged donors had fewer naive CD4+ cells, long-lived donors had more of them and higher diversity.

Only a few counts were recorded for this clonotype. Its specificity is not known. These data also formed part of another study, on T cells of mothers and their children. That study reports: The TCR beta CDR3 read count exceeded 9 million for each mother and was around 3.1 million for each child. Related mother-child pairs showed slightly higher but non-significant overlap than unrelated pairs. Persistent microchimeric T cell clones were sought, and none were detected.

The TCR originated in a woman aged 40-49 years in good health. The source material was blood. The J gene is TRBJ1-6, the V gene TRBV12-3 or TRBV12-4; the match to TRBD1 covers 7 bases. CDR3 bases: TGTGCCAGCAGTACAACAGGGGAGTCTAGAGGTTCACCCCTCCACTTT. Translation: CASSTTGESRGSPLHF.